A selection of T cell receptor beta chains follows, all from one sample in a study of OX40 agonist ivuxolimab in advanced cancers. Sequencing was performed with immunoSEQ multiplex PCR; in TCRdb, only in-frame clones are kept and a portion is missing. The data hold tens of thousands of clones, with 88% observed a single time. Sequenced material: CD4+ or CD8+ T cells sorted from blood, taken in a trial of the OX40 agonist ivuxolimab. The receptors here all came from an adult with an advanced solid tumor such as melanoma, head and neck, liver or kidney cancer. Both conserved end residues are part of each CDR3. Expanded clones are given a class, and other clones once, few, many or no size at all.

clone_size: .; cdr3_length: 14; v_call: TRBV5-1; cdr3_aa: CASSELRQGTKAFF
clone_size: .; cdr3_length: 15; v_call: TRBV6-5; cdr3_aa: CASSPVSGRGEKLFF
clone_size: few; cdr3_length: 15; v_call: TRBV6-5; cdr3_aa: CASRSTVNRITGYTF
clone_size: .; cdr3_length: 15; v_call: TRBV19; cdr3_aa: CASSIGTGDNYGYTF
clone_size: .; cdr3_length: 18; v_call: TRBV7-9; cdr3_aa: CASSQRWRGGLLSNEQFF
clone_size: .; cdr3_length: 14; v_call: TRBV13; cdr3_aa: CASSSTQEVSGYTF
clone_size: .; cdr3_length: 13; v_call: TRBV7-3; cdr3_aa: CASSRGGNTEAFF
clone_size: few; cdr3_length: 15; v_call: TRBV6-5; cdr3_aa: CASSVTGGPVYEQYF
clone_size: .; cdr3_length: 13; v_call: TRBV2; cdr3_aa: CASSEEGWATQYF
clone_size: .; cdr3_length: 17; v_call: TRBV7-7; cdr3_aa: CASSLVRTGTGVGELFF
clone_size: .; cdr3_length: 15; v_call: TRBV14; cdr3_aa: CASSPLAGGFNEQFF
clone_size: once; cdr3_length: 13; v_call: TRBV11-2; cdr3_aa: CASSFNQGNTIYF
clone_size: .; cdr3_length: 12; v_call: TRBV6-5; cdr3_aa: CASSFRGRGYTF
clone_size: .; cdr3_length: 15; v_call: TRBV6-1; cdr3_aa: CASRAGTGEGYGYTF
clone_size: .; cdr3_length: 14; v_call: TRBV7-6; cdr3_aa: CASSGEGSSGEQYF
clone_size: .; cdr3_length: 13; v_call: TRBV10-3; cdr3_aa: CAITPQGGNTIYF
clone_size: .; cdr3_length: 15; v_call: TRBV15; cdr3_aa: CATSRGENSRRPQHF
clone_size: once; cdr3_length: 14; v_call: TRBV7-9; cdr3_aa: CASSSSGTQETQYF
clone_size: .; cdr3_length: 15; v_call: TRBV6-6; cdr3_aa: CASILAGKSTDTQYF
clone_size: once; cdr3_length: 12; v_call: TRBV2; cdr3_aa: CASHELSDTQYF
clone_size: .; cdr3_length: 13; v_call: TRBV6-5; cdr3_aa: CASQGLVNYGYTF
clone_size: .; cdr3_length: 13; v_call: TRBV30; cdr3_aa: CAWERQGRNEQFF
clone_size: .; cdr3_length: 15; v_call: TRBV18; cdr3_aa: CASSFDRARNQPQHF
clone_size: .; cdr3_length: 14; v_call: TRBV5-1; cdr3_aa: CASSRRSSSYEQYF
clone_size: .; cdr3_length: 13; v_call: TRBV5-1; cdr3_aa: CASSLPQAYEQYF
clone_size: .; cdr3_length: 16; v_call: TRBV4-1; cdr3_aa: CASSQEEGVAKNIQYF
clone_size: .; cdr3_length: 16; v_call: TRBV2; cdr3_aa: CASSPPTGGGPDTQYF
clone_size: .; cdr3_length: 13; v_call: TRBV6-5; cdr3_aa: CASSYRTSTEAFF
clone_size: .; cdr3_length: 17; v_call: TRBV5-1; cdr3_aa: CASSSYTGASHTGELFF
clone_size: .; cdr3_length: 15; v_call: TRBV9; cdr3_aa: CASSATGGADYGYTF
clone_size: .; cdr3_length: 13; v_call: TRBV4-3; cdr3_aa: CASSPQQGAGYTF
clone_size: .; cdr3_length: 14; v_call: TRBV19; cdr3_aa: CASETGKDTGELFF
clone_size: few; cdr3_length: 13; v_call: TRBV7-8; cdr3_aa: CASSLGLSYEQYF
clone_size: .; cdr3_length: 18; v_call: TRBV18; cdr3_aa: CASSTTMARDRVYQPQHF
clone_size: .; cdr3_length: 13; v_call: TRBV5-1; cdr3_aa: CASRSGQGTEAFF
clone_size: once; cdr3_length: 15; v_call: TRBV19; cdr3_aa: CASNLQGAGSYGYTF